This T cell receptor beta chain was identified during a study of shared clonotypes between healthy human individuals. Study conclusions and caveats: With a handful of donors compared, 4.5% to 6.5% of naive CD4 clonotypes were shared.

This CDR3 spans 15 amino acids. CDR1 is SGHRS, CDR2 YFSETQ, per germline. V lost 1 base, J lost 5 bases, and 8 bases stayed unmatched. To note about this clone: Its antigen is not identified.

Data came from immunoSEQ multiplex PCR; TCRdb stores just in-frame clones and leaves some out. The sample holds over 850,000 clones, 78% seen once. This TCR came from a man younger than 30 in good health. Some clones in this sample may be carry-over from other donors' samples. Sequenced: memory CD4+ T cells from PBMCs. Subset reported: CD45RA-negative fraction. The chain joins TRBV5-1 to TRBJ2-5; 7 positions match TRBD2. The DNA for the CDR3 is TGCGCCAGCAGCTTGCCACTAGCGACTCTGGAGACCCAGTACTTC. The encoded protein is CASSLPLATLETQYF.